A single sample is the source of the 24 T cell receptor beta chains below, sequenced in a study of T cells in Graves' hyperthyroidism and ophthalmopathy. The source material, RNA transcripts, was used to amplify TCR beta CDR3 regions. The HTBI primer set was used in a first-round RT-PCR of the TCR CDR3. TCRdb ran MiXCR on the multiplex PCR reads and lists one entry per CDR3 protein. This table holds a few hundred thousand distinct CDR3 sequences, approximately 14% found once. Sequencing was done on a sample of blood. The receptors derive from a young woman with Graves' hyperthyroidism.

This CDR3 reads CASSQIIGDRGLYEQYF. Here the CDR3 DNA reads TGTGCCAGCAGCCAAATTATAGGAGACAGGGGCCTCTACGAGCAGTACTTC. The chain recombines TRBV3-1 with TRBJ2-7; 8 bases line up with TRBD1. There are 17 residues in the CDR3. Trimming at V came to 2 bases and at J to 3 bases, leaving 12 bases not matched to a gene. Germline CDR1 LGHDT, CDR2 YNNKEL (reference sequence).

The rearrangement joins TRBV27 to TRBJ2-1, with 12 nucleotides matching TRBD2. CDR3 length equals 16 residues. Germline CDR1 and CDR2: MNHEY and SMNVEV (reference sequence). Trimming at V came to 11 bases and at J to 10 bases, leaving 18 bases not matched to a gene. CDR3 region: CAALGGLAGRRGEQFF. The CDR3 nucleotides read TGTGCCGCCCTGGGGGGACTAGCGGGCAGGAGGGGAGAGCAGTTCTTC.

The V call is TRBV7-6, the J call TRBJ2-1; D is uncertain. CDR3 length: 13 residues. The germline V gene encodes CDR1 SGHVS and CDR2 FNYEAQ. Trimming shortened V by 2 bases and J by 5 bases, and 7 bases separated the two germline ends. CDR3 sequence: CASSLHENNEQFF. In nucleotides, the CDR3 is TGTGCCAGCAGCTTACACGAGAACAATGAGCAGTTCTTC.

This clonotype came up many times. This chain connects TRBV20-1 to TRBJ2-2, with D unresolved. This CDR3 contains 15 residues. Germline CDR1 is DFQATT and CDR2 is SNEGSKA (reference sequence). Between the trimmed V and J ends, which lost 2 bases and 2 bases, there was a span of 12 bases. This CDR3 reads CSARPIGGNTGELFF. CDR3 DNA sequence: TGCAGTGCTAGACCAATCGGCGGAAACACCGGGGAGCTGTTTTTT.

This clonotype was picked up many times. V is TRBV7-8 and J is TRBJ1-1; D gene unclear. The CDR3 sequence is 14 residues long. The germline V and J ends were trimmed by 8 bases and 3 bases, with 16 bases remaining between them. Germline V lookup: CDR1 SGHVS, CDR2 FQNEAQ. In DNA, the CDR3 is TGTGCCAGCGGGCAGAGGGATACTTACACTGAAGCTTTCTTT. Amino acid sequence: CASGQRDTYTEAFF.

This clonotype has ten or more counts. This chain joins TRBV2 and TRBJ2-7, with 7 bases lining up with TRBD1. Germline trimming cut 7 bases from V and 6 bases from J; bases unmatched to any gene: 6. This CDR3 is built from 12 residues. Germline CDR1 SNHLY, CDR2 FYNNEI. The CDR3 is CASTLTGTEQYV. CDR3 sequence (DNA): TGTGCCAGCACCTTGACAGGGACCGAGCAGTACGTC.

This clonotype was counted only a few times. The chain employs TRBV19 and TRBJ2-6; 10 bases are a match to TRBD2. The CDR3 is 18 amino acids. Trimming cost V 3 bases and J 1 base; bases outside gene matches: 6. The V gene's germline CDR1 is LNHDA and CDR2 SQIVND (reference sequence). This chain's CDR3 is CASSIDSGRRSGANVLTF. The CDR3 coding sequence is TGTGCCAGTAGTATCGATAGCGGGAGGAGGTCTGGGGCCAACGTCCTGACTTTC.

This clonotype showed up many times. The CDR3: CATSVTGTSGRGETQYF. The DNA of the CDR3 is TGTGCCACCAGTGTCACCGGGACTAGCGGGAGAGGTGAGACCCAGTACTTC. This sequence joins TRBV24-1 and TRBJ2-5, with TRBD2 matching 14 bases. The CDR3 contains 17 residues. Trimming removed 5 bases from V and 5 bases from J; junction bases left unmatched: 9. Germline CDR1 and CDR2: KGHDR and SFDVKD.

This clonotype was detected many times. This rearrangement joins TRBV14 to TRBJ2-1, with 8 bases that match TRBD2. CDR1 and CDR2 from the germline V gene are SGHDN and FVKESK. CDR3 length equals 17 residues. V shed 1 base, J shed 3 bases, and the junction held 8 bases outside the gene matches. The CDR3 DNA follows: TGTGCCAGCAGCCAAGGATCGGCGGGAGGCAGCTACAATGAGCAGTTCTTC. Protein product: CASSQGSAGGSYNEQFF.

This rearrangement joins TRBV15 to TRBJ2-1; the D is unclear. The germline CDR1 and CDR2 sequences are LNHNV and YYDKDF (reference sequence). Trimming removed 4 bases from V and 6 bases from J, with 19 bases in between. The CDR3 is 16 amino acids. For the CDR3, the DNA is TGTGCCACCAGCACGGTCCTGATGACGGATGGCAATGAGCAGTTCTTC. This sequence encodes CATSTVLMTDGNEQFF.

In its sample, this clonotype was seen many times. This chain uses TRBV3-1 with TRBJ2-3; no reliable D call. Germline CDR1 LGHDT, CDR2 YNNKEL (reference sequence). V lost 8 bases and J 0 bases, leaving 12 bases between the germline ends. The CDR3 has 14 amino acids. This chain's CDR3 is CASQQTSSTDTQYF. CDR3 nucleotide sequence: TGTGCCAGCCAGCAAACTTCTAGCACAGATACGCAGTATTTT.

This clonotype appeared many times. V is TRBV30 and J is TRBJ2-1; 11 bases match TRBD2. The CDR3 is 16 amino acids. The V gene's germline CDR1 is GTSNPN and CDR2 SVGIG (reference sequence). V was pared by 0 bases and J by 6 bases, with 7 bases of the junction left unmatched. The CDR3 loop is CAWSVTVSGRGNEQFF. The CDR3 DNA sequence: TGTGCCTGGAGTGTAACTGTTAGCGGGAGGGGCAATGAGCAGTTCTTC.

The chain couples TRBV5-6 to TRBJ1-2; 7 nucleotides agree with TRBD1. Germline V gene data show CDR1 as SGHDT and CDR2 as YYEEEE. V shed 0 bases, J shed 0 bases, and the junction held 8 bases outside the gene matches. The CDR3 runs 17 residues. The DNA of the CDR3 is TGTGCCAGCAGCTTGGAAGGCTCCGGGACAGCTAACTATGGCTACACCTTC. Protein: CASSLEGSGTANYGYTF. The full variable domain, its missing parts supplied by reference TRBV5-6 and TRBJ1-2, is DAGVTQSPTHLIKTRGQQVTLRCSPKSGHDTVSWYQQALGQGPQFIFQYYEEEERQRGNFPDRFSGHQFPNYSSELNVNALLLGDSALYLCASSLEGSGTANYGYTFGSGTRLTVV.

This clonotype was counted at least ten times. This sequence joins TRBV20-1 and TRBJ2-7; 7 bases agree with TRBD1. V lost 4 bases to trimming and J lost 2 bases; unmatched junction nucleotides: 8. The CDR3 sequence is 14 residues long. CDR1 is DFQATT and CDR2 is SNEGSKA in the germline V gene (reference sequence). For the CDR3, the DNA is TGCAGTGCTAAACAGGGGTGGAAGGCCTACGAGCAGTACTTC. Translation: CSAKQGWKAYEQYF.

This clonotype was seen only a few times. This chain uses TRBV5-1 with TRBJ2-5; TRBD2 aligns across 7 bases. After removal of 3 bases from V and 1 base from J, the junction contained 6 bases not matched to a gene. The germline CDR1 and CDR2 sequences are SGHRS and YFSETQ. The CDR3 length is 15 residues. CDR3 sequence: CASSSPGRAQETQYF. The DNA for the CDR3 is TGCGCCAGCAGCTCGCCAGGGAGGGCCCAAGAGACCCAGTACTTC.

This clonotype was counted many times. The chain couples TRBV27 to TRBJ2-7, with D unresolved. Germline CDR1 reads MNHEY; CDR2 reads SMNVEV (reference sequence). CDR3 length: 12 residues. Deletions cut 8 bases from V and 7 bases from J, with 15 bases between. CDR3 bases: TGTGCCAGCCATGGGGTAGGGCGGGAGCAGTACTTC. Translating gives CASHGVGREQYF.

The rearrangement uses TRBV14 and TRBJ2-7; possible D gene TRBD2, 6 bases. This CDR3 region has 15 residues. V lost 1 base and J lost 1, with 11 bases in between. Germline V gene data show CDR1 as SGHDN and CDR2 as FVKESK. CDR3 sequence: CASSQALGGSYEQYF. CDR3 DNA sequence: TGTGCCAGCAGCCAAGCACTCGGGGGATCCTACGAGCAGTACTTC.

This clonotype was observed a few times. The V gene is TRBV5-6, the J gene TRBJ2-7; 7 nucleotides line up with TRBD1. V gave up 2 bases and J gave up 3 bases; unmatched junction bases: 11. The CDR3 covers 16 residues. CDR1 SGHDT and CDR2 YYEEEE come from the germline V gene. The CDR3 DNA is TGTGCCAGCAGCTTTCCGGGGACAGCTGAGCTCTACGAGCAGTACGTC. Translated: CASSFPGTAELYEQYV.

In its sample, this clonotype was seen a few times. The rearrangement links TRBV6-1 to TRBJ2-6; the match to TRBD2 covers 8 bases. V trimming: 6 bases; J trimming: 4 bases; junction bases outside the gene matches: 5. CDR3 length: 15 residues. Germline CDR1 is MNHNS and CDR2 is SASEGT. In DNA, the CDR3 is TGTGCCAGCAGCGGGAGGGCGCTGGGGGCCAACGTCCTGACTTTC. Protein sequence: CASSGRALGANVLTF.

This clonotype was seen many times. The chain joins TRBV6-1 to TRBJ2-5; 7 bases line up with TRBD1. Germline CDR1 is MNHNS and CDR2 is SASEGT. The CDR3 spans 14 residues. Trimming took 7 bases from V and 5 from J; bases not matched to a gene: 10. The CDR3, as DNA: TGTGCCAGCACCTTGACAGGGAGTCGGGAGACCCAGTACTTC. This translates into CASTLTGSRETQYF.

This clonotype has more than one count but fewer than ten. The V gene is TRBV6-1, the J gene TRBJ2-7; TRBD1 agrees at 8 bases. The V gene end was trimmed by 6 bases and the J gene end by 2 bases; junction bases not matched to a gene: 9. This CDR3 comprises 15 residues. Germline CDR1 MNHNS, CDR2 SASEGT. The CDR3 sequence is CASRPGQEIPYEQYF. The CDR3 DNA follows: TGTGCCAGCAGACCGGGACAGGAGATCCCCTACGAGCAGTACTTC.

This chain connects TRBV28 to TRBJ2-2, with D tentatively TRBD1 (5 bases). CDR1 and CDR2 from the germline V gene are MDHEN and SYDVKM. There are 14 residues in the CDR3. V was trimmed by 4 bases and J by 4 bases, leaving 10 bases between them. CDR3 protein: CASSSWTTTGELFF. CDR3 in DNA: TGTGCCAGCAGTTCCTGGACAACCACCGGGGAGCTGTTTTTT.

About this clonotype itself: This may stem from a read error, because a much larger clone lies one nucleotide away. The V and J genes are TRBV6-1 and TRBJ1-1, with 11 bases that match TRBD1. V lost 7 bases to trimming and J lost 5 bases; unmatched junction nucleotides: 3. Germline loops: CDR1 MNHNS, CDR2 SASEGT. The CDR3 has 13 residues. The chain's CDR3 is CASIGQGATEAFF. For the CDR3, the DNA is TGTGCCAGCATCGGACAGGGGGCAACTGAAGCTTTCTTT.

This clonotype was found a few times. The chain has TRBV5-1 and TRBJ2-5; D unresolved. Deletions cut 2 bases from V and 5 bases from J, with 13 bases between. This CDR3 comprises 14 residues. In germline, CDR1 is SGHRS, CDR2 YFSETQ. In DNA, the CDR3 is TGCGCCAGCAGCTTATCACAGCCCCGCGAGACCCAGTACTTC. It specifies CASSLSQPRETQYF. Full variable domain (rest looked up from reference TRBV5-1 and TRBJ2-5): KAGVTQTPRYLIKTRGQQVTLSCSPISGHRSVSWYQQTPGQGLQFLFEYFSETQRNKGNFPGRFSGRQFSNSRSEMNVSTLELGDSALYLCASSLSQPRETQYFGPGTRLLVL.